Below are 22 T cell receptor beta chains sequenced from a single sample in a study of identifying expanded T cells in peripheral blood. Clones were sequenced by immunoSEQ multiplex PCR, and TCRdb holds only the in-frame ones, with some missing. This table has around 120,000 clones, roughly 84% appearing once. What was sequenced was blood. Receptors were obtained from a person aged 18 to 70 in good health.

The rearrangement uses TRBV5-5 and TRBJ1-2; D unclear. V lost 3 bases and J lost 6, with 12 bases in between. The CDR3 runs 13 residues. CDR1 is SGHKS, CDR2 YYEKEE, per germline (reference sequence). In DNA form, the CDR3 reads TGTGCCAGCAGCTCCGGAGATTTCCATGGCTACACCTTC. Amino acids: CASSSGDFHGYTF.

This clone was counted only a few times. V is TRBV7-8 and J is TRBJ1-3; no clear D. This CDR3 is 14 amino acids long. The germline CDR1 and CDR2 sequences are SGHVS and FQNEAQ. V was clipped by 5 bases and J by 2 bases, with 10 bases between them. Here the CDR3 DNA reads TGTGCCAGCAGCCCGCCCGGGACTGGAAACACCATATATTTT. Its translation is CASSPPGTGNTIYF.

The rearrangement joins TRBV15 to TRBJ1-2; D ambiguous. Per germline, CDR1 LNHNV and CDR2 YYDKDF (reference sequence). The CDR3 length is 13 residues. Trimming removed 1 base from V and 7 bases from J, with 10 bases in between. The CDR3 nucleotides are TGTGCCACCAGCAGAGGGCTAGAGGGTGGCTACACCTTC. Its translation: CATSRGLEGGYTF.

The genes are TRBV19 and TRBJ1-5; D not certain. The CDR3 spans 14 residues. Trimming left V 0 bases short and J 1 base short, with 4 bases between. Germline loops: CDR1 LNHDA, CDR2 SQIVND (reference sequence). The CDR3 spells CASSIEYSNQPQHF. As DNA, the CDR3 is TGTGCCAGTAGTATAGAATACAGCAATCAGCCCCAGCATTTT.

The chain links TRBV9 to TRBJ2-3, with 7 bases identical to TRBD1. The trim removed 3 bases at V and 2 bases at J, leaving 3 bases unmatched. Germline assignment: CDR1 SGDLS and CDR2 YYNGEE. CDR3 size: 14 residues. The DNA of the CDR3 is TGTGCCAGCAGCGAGGACAGGACCACAGATACGCAGTATTTT. This translates into CASSEDRTTDTQYF.

This chain links TRBV6-1 with TRBJ1-2, with D maybe TRBD1 (6 bases). V was trimmed by 2 bases and J by 8 bases, leaving 12 bases between them. Germline CDR1 and CDR2: MNHNS and SASEGT. This CDR3 spans 13 amino acids. The CDR3: CASSETGSGGYTF. CDR3 in DNA: TGTGCCAGCAGTGAAACAGGGTCGGGCGGCTACACCTTC.

The chain has TRBV5-1 and TRBJ1-1; D gene uncertain. This CDR3 comprises 14 residues. Trimming removed 4 bases at V and 0 bases at J, with 10 bases between. Per germline, CDR1 SGHRS and CDR2 YFSETQ. The CDR3 region is CASSRGDMNTEAFF. The CDR3 DNA sequence: TGCGCCAGCAGCCGGGGAGACATGAACACTGAAGCTTTCTTT.

This clone was counted a few times. This chain uses TRBV30 with TRBJ1-6; D not certain. Trimming left V 5 bases short and J 0 bases short, with 11 bases between. This CDR3 spans 15 amino acids. Germline assignment: CDR1 GTSNPN and CDR2 SVGIG (reference sequence). CDR3 nucleotides: TGTGCCTGGCACCCAACGGGCTCCTATAATTCACCCCTCCACTTT. Translation gives CAWHPTGSYNSPLHF.

CDR3 sequence: CAWSVRGNNSPLHF. DNA of the CDR3: TGTGCCTGGAGTGTAAGGGGTAATAATTCACCCCTCCACTTT. This sequence joins TRBV30 and TRBJ1-6; TRBD1 is a possible D gene (5 bases). V lost 0 bases and J 5 bases, leaving 8 bases between the germline ends. The CDR3 is 14 amino acids. From germline, CDR1 is GTSNPN and CDR2 SVGIG (reference sequence).

The V gene is TRBV11-2, the J gene TRBJ1-2; TRBD1 agrees at 7 bases. With 3 bases clipped from V and 5 bases from J, the junction kept 9 bases outside the gene matches. CDR1 and CDR2 from the germline V gene are SGHAT and FQNNGV. This CDR3 comprises 15 residues. This chain's CDR3 is CASSLVRGQAYGYTF. The CDR3 DNA sequence: TGTGCCAGCAGCTTGGTGCGTGGACAGGCTTATGGCTACACCTTC.

The chain joins TRBV6-6 to TRBJ2-7; D gene ambiguous. Germline lookup yields CDR1 MNHNY and CDR2 SVGAGI (reference sequence). V was cut by 2 bases and J by 2 bases, with 7 bases left in between. CDR3 length equals 13 residues. CDR3 coding DNA: TGTGCCAGCAGTTACGGTGGCCCCTACGAGCAGTACTTC. Translation gives CASSYGGPYEQYF.

The CDR3 nucleotides are TGTGCCAGCACCCAGGCCGCAGGGGCTTCTTATAATTCACCCCTCCACTTT. Protein: CASTQAAGASYNSPLHF. This chain uses TRBV5-4 with TRBJ1-6; tentative D call: TRBD1 (6 bases). V was pared by 6 bases and J by 4 bases, with 20 bases between. This CDR3 spans 17 amino acids. Germline V gene sequence: CDR1 SGHNT, CDR2 YYREEE (reference sequence).

This chain joins TRBV7-2 and TRBJ1-2; D remains ambiguous. Per germline, CDR1 SGHTA and CDR2 FQGNSA. The CDR3 runs to 13 residues. V shed 4 bases and J shed 4 bases, with 10 bases lying between them. The CDR3 coding sequence is TGTGCCAGCAGCTCCGCGGGCCCCTATGGCTACACCTTC. Translation: CASSSAGPYGYTF.

This chain connects TRBV4-1 to TRBJ1-1; a weak D match, TRBD1 (5 bases). The CDR3 extends over 15 amino acids. Looked up from germline, CDR1 is MGHRA and CDR2 is YSYEKL. Trimming pared 4 bases from V and 4 bases from J, leaving 16 bases between. CDR3 sequence: CASSRGDLYTTEAFF. CDR3 bases: TGCGCCAGCAGCCGAGGGGACCTCTACACCACTGAAGCTTTCTTT.

Regarding this clone: The same CDR3 also results from other DNA sequences found in this sample. This chain uses TRBV19 with TRBJ2-7, with 9 positions matching TRBD1. The CDR3 has 14 amino acids. V shed 5 bases and J 4 bases; nucleotides not matched to a gene: 6. Germline V CDR1 and CDR2: LNHDA, SQIVND (reference sequence). DNA for the CDR3: TGTGCCAGTAGTCCGGGACAGGGTTTTTACGAGCAGTACTTC. Its protein is CASSPGQGFYEQYF. The variable domain in full, completed from reference TRBV19 and TRBJ2-7, reads DGGITQSPKYLFRKEGQNVTLSCEQNLNHDAMYWYRQDPGQGLRLIYYSQIVNDFQKGDIAEGYSVSREKKESFPLTVTSAQKNPTAFYLCASSPGQGFYEQYFGPGTRLTVT.

The count of this clone is one. The chain couples TRBV5-1 to TRBJ2-7, with TRBD2 matching over 8 bases. The ends lost 0 bases at V and 2 bases at J; junction bases unmatched: 1. This CDR3 is 14 amino acids long. The germline V gene encodes CDR1 SGHRS and CDR2 YFSETQ. The CDR3 DNA sequence: TGCGCCAGCAGCTTGGTGCGGGGGGCCTACGAGCAGTACTTC. It specifies CASSLVRGAYEQYF. Complete variable domain (other parts from reference TRBV5-1 and TRBJ2-7): KAGVTQTPRYLIKTRGQQVTLSCSPISGHRSVSWYQQTPGQGLQFLFEYFSETQRNKGNFPGRFSGRQFSNSRSEMNVSTLELGDSALYLCASSLVRGAYEQYFGPGTRLTVT.

V gene TRBV19 combines with J gene TRBJ1-5; the match to TRBD1 covers 9 bases. The V gene end was trimmed by 4 bases and the J gene end by 6 bases; junction bases not matched to a gene: 4. The CDR3 spans 14 residues. Per the germline V gene, CDR1 is LNHDA and CDR2 is SQIVND (reference sequence). In DNA form, the CDR3 reads TGTGCCAGTAGTACAGGACAGGGGCCTCAGCCCCAGCATTTT. It codes for CASSTGQGPQPQHF.

The CDR3 region is CASSLGLAGGPGETQYF. Written as DNA, the CDR3 is TGTGCCAGCAGCTTAGGACTAGCGGGGGGGCCGGGAGAGACCCAGTACTTC. This chain links TRBV11-2 with TRBJ2-5; 14 nucleotides agree with TRBD2. Germline assignment: CDR1 SGHAT and CDR2 FQNNGV. V shed 1 base, J shed 4 bases, and the junction held 5 bases outside the gene matches. CDR3 length equals 17 residues.

This clone was seen a single time. This chain connects TRBV4-3 to TRBJ1-2; the D is unclear. This CDR3 spans 14 amino acids. Germline CDR1 reads LGHNA; CDR2 reads YSLEER. With 5 bases removed from V and 4 bases from J, the gap between germline ends came to 14 bases. The CDR3 DNA reads TGCGCCAGCAGCTCTTGGGTAGAAAGCTATGGCTACACCTTC. Translation gives CASSSWVESYGYTF.

The CDR3 loop is CASSRFGNEKLFF. The CDR3 DNA follows: TGTGCCAGCAGTAGGTTTGGTAATGAAAAACTGTTTTTT. The V gene is TRBV2, the J gene TRBJ1-4; D unresolved. In germline, CDR1 is SNHLY, CDR2 FYNNEI. The CDR3 extends over 13 amino acids. V was cut by 5 bases and J by 4 bases, with 8 bases left in between. Full variable domain (outside the CDR3, taken from reference TRBV2 and TRBJ1-4): EPEVTQTPSHQVTQMGQEVILRCVPISNHLYFYWYRQILGQKVEFLVSFYNNEISEKSEIFDDQFSVERPDGSNFTLKIRSTKLEDSAMYFCASSRFGNEKLFFGSGTQLSVL.

This chain links TRBV18 with TRBJ2-4; 8 positions match TRBD2. The ends lost 5 bases at V and 4 bases at J; junction bases unmatched: 7. Germline lookup yields CDR1 KGHSH and CDR2 LQKENI. The CDR3 is 15 residues long. The CDR3 reads CASSTGGATKNIQYF. The CDR3 DNA reads as TGTGCCAGCTCAACGGGGGGGGCTACAAAAAACATTCAGTACTTC.

This sequence joins TRBV7-6 and TRBJ1-5; no firm D call. CDR3 length: 13 residues. Germline V gene lookup returns CDR1 SGHVS and CDR2 FNYEAQ. With 1 base removed from V and 9 bases from J, the gap between germline ends came to 10 bases. The CDR3 DNA reads TGTGCCAGCAGCTTAGATCCGGCAGGGCCCCAGCATTTT. It is translated as CASSLDPAGPQHF. Variable domain in full (rest from reference TRBV7-6 and TRBJ1-5): GAGVSQSPRYKVTKRGQDVALRCDPISGHVSLYWYRQALGQGPEFLTYFNYEAQQDKSGLPNDRFSAERPEGSISTLTIQRTEQRDSAMYRCASSLDPAGPQHFGDGTRLSIL.